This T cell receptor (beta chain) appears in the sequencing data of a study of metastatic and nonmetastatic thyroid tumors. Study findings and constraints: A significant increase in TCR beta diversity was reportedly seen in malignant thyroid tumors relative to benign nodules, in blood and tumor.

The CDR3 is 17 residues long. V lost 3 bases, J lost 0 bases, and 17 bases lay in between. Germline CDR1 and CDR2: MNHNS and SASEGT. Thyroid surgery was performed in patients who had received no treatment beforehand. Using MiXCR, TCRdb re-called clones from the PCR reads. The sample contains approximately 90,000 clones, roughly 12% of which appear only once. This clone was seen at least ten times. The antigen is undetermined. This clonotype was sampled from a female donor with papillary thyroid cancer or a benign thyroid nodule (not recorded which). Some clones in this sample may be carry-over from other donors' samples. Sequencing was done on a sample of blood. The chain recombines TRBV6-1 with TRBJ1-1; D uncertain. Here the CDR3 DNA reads TGTGCCAGCAGTGATAACAGATTTCCACTAATGAACACTGAAGCTTTCTTT. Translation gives CASSDNRFPLMNTEAFF.